The 20 T cell receptor beta chains reported below all come from one sample, sequenced in a study of blood T cell repertoires in COVID-19. TCRdb's copy holds only in-frame clones and misses some; the assay was immunoSEQ multiplex PCR. The table lists 140,000 or so clones, about four fifths of them singletons. Sample: peripheral blood. The receptor source for this set is a human donor in a cohort sampled during active COVID-19.

The chain combines TRBV15 with TRBJ1-1; unclear D gene. Germline V gene lookup returns CDR1 LNHNV and CDR2 YYDKDF (reference sequence). The V and J ends lost 2 bases and 0 bases respectively, with 7 bases between them. The CDR3 is 14 amino acids. CDR3 bases: TGTGCCACCAGCAGATTTGGCTTGAACACTGAAGCTTTCTTT. Protein product: CATSRFGLNTEAFF.

This rearrangement joins TRBV10-2 to TRBJ2-5; 12 bases match TRBD2. The CDR3 length is 16 residues. Per the germline V gene, CDR1 is WSHSY and CDR2 is SAAADI. V dropped 2 bases and J dropped 5; count of bases not matched to a gene: 6. DNA for the CDR3: TGCGCCAGCAGTGAGAGTCTAGCGGGGGGGCGGGAGACCCAGTACTTC. Translated, it gives CASSESLAGGRETQYF.

This chain connects TRBV28 to TRBJ1-5, with D tentatively TRBD1 (5 bases). Trimming stripped 7 bases from V and 7 bases from J, with 20 bases between. Germline assignment: CDR1 MDHEN and CDR2 SYDVKM. The CDR3 totals 15 residues. In DNA, the CDR3 is TGTGCCAGCACCCCCGGGGGTCCCCGACGACAGCCCCAGCATTTT. As protein: CASTPGGPRRQPQHF.

The chain has TRBV5-1 and TRBJ2-7; the match to TRBD1 covers 9 bases. Germline values: CDR1 SGHRS, CDR2 YFSETQ. The CDR3 has 16 residues. V lost 5 bases, J lost 3 bases, and 12 bases stayed unmatched. This CDR3 reads CASSYKIRDRDYEQYF. CDR3 bases: TGCGCCAGCAGTTATAAAATCCGGGACAGGGACTACGAGCAGTACTTC.

This clone was counted between two and nine times. The rearrangement joins TRBV7-6 to TRBJ1-6, with D uncertain. Trimming removed 0 bases at V and 7 bases at J, with 4 bases between. The germline V gene encodes CDR1 SGHVS and CDR2 FNYEAQ. This CDR3 has 13 amino acids. DNA of the CDR3: TGTGCCAGCAGCTTAGCCTCGAATTCACCCCTCCACTTT. As protein: CASSLASNSPLHF.

J is TRBJ1-5 and V is TRBV5-8, with 8 nucleotides matching TRBD1. The length of the CDR3 is 15 residues. CDR1 and CDR2 from the germline V gene are SGHTS and YDEGEE. V gave up 0 bases and J gave up 4 bases; unmatched junction bases: 3. In nucleotides, the CDR3 is TGTGCCAGCAGCTTGGACAGGGGGAGGAATCAGCCCCAGCATTTT. Translated: CASSLDRGRNQPQHF.

The chain couples TRBV28 to TRBJ1-2; TRBD1 agrees at 7 bases. Germline CDR1 reads MDHEN; CDR2 reads SYDVKM. V trimming: 5 bases; J trimming: 5 bases; junction bases outside the gene matches: 14. The length of the CDR3 is 16 residues. CDR3 sequence: CASSLAPQGVSYGYTF. CDR3 nucleotide sequence: TGTGCCAGCAGTCTTGCCCCCCAGGGGGTGTCATATGGCTACACCTTC.

V is TRBV7-8 and J is TRBJ1-3; D gene unclear. The CDR3 runs to 13 residues. In germline, CDR1 is SGHVS, CDR2 FQNEAQ. The germline V and J ends were trimmed by 1 base and 3 bases, with 4 bases remaining between them. The CDR3 coding sequence is TGTGCCAGCAGCTTAGGTTATGGAAACACCATATATTTT. It codes for CASSLGYGNTIYF.

Only a few counts were recorded for this clone. The same CDR3 is also encoded by other DNA sequences in this sample. This sequence joins TRBV6-5 and TRBJ2-7; 9 bases are a match to TRBD1. This CDR3 is 15 amino acids long. CDR1 MNHEY and CDR2 SVGAGI come from the germline V gene. Trimming at V came to 3 bases and at J to 0 bases, leaving 3 bases not matched to a gene. In nucleotides, the CDR3 is TGTGCCAGCAGTTATGGGGGACAGGGCTCCTACGAGCAGTACTTC. This encodes CASSYGGQGSYEQYF.

The J gene is TRBJ2-5, the V gene TRBV24-1, with 10 bases aligning to TRBD1. Per the germline V gene, CDR1 is KGHDR and CDR2 is SFDVKD. The CDR3 sequence is 16 residues long. Trimming cost V 4 bases and J 2 bases; bases outside gene matches: 6. The CDR3 sequence: CATSDHRTGGQETQYF. CDR3 nucleotides: TGTGCCACCAGTGACCATCGGACAGGGGGGCAAGAGACCCAGTACTTC.

The gene calls are TRBV7-9 and TRBJ1-2; maybe TRBD1 (5 bases). The CDR3 is 15 residues long. Trimming pared 6 bases from V and 7 bases from J, leaving 21 bases between. Germline V gene lookup returns CDR1 SEHNR and CDR2 FQNEAQ (reference sequence). The CDR3 region has the DNA TGTGCCAGCAGAGTCCTCGGCGGCCGGGGGGGTGGCTACACCTTC. Translating gives CASRVLGGRGGGYTF.

J is TRBJ1-4 and V is TRBV5-5, with TRBD1 identical over 7 bases. Germline V gives CDR1 SGHKS, CDR2 YYEKEE (reference sequence). This CDR3 region has 15 residues. V was pared by 4 bases and J by 5 bases, with 8 bases of the junction left unmatched. Here the CDR3 DNA reads TGTGCCAGCAGCGTCCCGGGACAGATCAATGAAAAACTGTTTTTT. Its protein is CASSVPGQINEKLFF.

V is TRBV28 and J is TRBJ1-4; D perhaps matches TRBD1 (5 bases). The V and J ends lost 1 base and 5 bases respectively, with 8 bases between them. CDR1 and CDR2 from the germline V gene are MDHEN and SYDVKM. The CDR3 sequence is 14 residues long. CDR3 region: CASSLLQGNEKLFF. In DNA, the CDR3 is TGTGCCAGCAGTTTATTGCAGGGCAATGAAAAACTGTTTTTT.

J is TRBJ1-2 and V is TRBV3-1 (or the pseudogene TRBV3-2), with D possibly TRBD1 on 6 matching bases. With 1 base removed from V and 5 bases from J, the gap between germline ends came to 20 bases. Germline V CDR1 and CDR2: LGHDT, YNNKEL (reference sequence). The CDR3 length is 17 residues. The CDR3 DNA follows: TGTGCCAGCAGCCAAGGACCCCCTGGGGGCTCGGGTTATGGCTACACCTTC. Translation gives CASSQGPPGGSGYGYTF.

The gene calls are TRBV5-1 and TRBJ1-1; D unclear. The V gene lost 0 bases and the J gene lost 3 bases, with 9 bases spanning the gap. This CDR3 region has 14 residues. Germline values: CDR1 SGHRS, CDR2 YFSETQ. CDR3 protein: CASSLGGVDTEAFF. CDR3 sequence (DNA): TGCGCCAGCAGCTTGGGAGGTGTGGACACTGAAGCTTTCTTT.

This clone was found a few times. The genes are TRBV6-1 and TRBJ2-3; weak D call: TRBD2 (6 bases). V lost 1 base, J lost 0 bases, and 11 bases lay in between. There are 16 residues in the CDR3. Per the germline V gene, CDR1 is MNHNS and CDR2 is SASEGT. The CDR3, as DNA: TGTGCCAGCAGTGAAGTGGGAGGCGGTAGCACAGATACGCAGTATTTT. Its translation is CASSEVGGGSTDTQYF.

The gene calls are TRBV6-1 and TRBJ2-7; possibly TRBD1 for D (6 bases). V dropped 3 bases and J dropped 7 bases, with 16 bases sitting between them. The CDR3 sequence is 14 residues long. Per the germline V gene, CDR1 is MNHNS and CDR2 is SASEGT. CDR3 protein: CASSESGGDFEQYF. CDR3 sequence (DNA): TGTGCCAGCAGTGAGAGTGGGGGCGATTTTGAGCAGTACTTC.

This chain uses TRBV27 with TRBJ1-2, with a tentative D call TRBD1 (5 bases). Germline CDR1 and CDR2: MNHEY and SMNVEV (reference sequence). The ends were cut back, 8 bases at V and 7 bases at J, with 11 bases in the middle. The CDR3 loop spans 11 amino acids. The CDR3 is CASSPGVGYTF. CDR3 DNA sequence: TGTGCCAGCTCGCCGGGGGTTGGCTACACCTTC.

The genes are TRBV9 and TRBJ2-5; tentative D call: TRBD1 (6 bases). The V end lost 3 bases, the J end lost 1 base, and 10 bases lay between the germline ends. The CDR3 is 14 amino acids. CDR1 and CDR2 from the germline V gene are SGDLS and YYNGEE. CDR3 amino acids: CASSEGVRQETQYF. CDR3 sequence (DNA): TGTGCCAGCAGCGAGGGGGTCCGCCAAGAGACCCAGTACTTC.

V gene TRBV21-1 combines with J gene TRBJ1-5. TRBV21-1 constitutes a pseudogene. CDR3 length: 13 residues. The CDR3 reads CAGGATDNQPQHF. DNA for the CDR3: TGTGCCGGGGGGGCGACAGACAATCAGCCCCAGCATTTT.